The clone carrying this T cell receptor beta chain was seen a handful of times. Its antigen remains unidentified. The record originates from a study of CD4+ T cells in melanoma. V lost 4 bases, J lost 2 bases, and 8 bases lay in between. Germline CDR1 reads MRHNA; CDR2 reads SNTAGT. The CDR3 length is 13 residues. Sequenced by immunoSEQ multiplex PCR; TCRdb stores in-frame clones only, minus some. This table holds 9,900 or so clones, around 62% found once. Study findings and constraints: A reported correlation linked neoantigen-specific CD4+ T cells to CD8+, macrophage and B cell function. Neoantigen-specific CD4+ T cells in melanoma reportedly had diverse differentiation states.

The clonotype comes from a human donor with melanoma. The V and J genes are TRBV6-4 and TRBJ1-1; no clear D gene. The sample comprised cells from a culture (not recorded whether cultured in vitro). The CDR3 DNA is TGTGCCAGCAGTGTAGGTGGTAACACTGAAGCTTTCTTT. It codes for CASSVGGNTEAFF.